This T cell receptor (beta chain) came from a study of T cell responses to AZD1222 COVID-19 vaccine. Findings of the study overall: Possibly, clonal diversity was underestimated; donors were largely white British and included more females. Nearly half of spike-specific TCRs reportedly target variant regions that are unmutated in the B.1.351 and B.1.1.7 variants. Repertoires in all cases were sampled only once the peak T cell response had passed.

Concerning this clone: Its specificity is not known.

The CDR3 runs to 11 residues. Only in-frame clones appear in the TCRdb table, and some are missing; sequencing was by immunoSEQ multiplex PCR. The table has about 260,000 clones, more than 85% seen once. The sample in question was peripheral blood, obtained on day 0 of AZD1222 vaccination. The TCR originated in an adult in good health. This rearrangement joins TRBV5-3 to TRBJ2-3; a weak D match, TRBD2 (5 bases). TRBV5-3 is classed as an ORF, of uncertain function. DNA of the CDR3: TGTGCACGCGGGCCCACAGATACGCAGTATTTT. Amino acids: CARGPTDTQYF.